This T cell receptor beta chain was sequenced in a study of cytomegalovirus exposure and HLA in healthy donors. Study-level findings and limits: The listing of roughly 160 TCR beta chains classed them as cytomegalovirus-associated. In a later analysis, TCR beta V- and J-gene trimming was associated with a missense DCLRE1C variant.

The PCR had 60 Vbeta and 13 Jbeta primers. Profiled with immunoSEQ multiplex PCR; TCRdb holds only in-frame clones, not every one. The table shows about 150,000 clones, with approximately 75% occurring only once. The germline V gene encodes CDR1 MNHEY and CDR2 SVGAGI. This CDR3 region has 15 residues. The ends were cut back, 8 bases at V and 6 bases at J, with 17 bases in the middle. A word on this clone: The antigen is not known.

This clonotype was obtained from a man between 18 and 29 years old in good health and CMV-seronegative. The chain joins TRBV6-5 to TRBJ2-6; D call uncertain. Sequenced input: PBMCs. The CDR3 sequence is CASSPSLPVANVLTF. The CDR3 coding sequence is TGTGCCAGCTCCCCCAGTCTTCCAGTGGCCAACGTCCTGACTTTC.